This T cell receptor beta chain was sequenced in a study of blood T cell repertoires in COVID-19. Study information: Material from acute and convalescent COVID-19 was sourced from the United States, Italy and Spain. T cells, B-cell-depleted T cells, or PBMCs provided the cDNA or gDNA that served as material.

Germline-derived CDR1 and CDR2 are MGHDK and SYGVNS. The CDR3 is 14 amino acids. V was clipped by 5 bases and J by 7 bases; unmatched bases: 9. Per the original data handling: How many nucleated cells were present was estimated from reference gene primer amplification. Generated by immunoSEQ multiplex PCR, the TCRdb table keeps only in-frame clones and is missing some. The DNA gave D and trimming, while V, J and clone size come from that table. The sample records about 180,000 clones, roughly 80% being singletons. The sample comprised peripheral blood. This rearrangement joins TRBV25-1 to TRBJ2-7; TRBD1 matches at 9 bases. This receptor was taken from a human donor in a cohort sampled during active COVID-19. Here the CDR3 reads CASSTPGTGHEQYF. CDR3 nucleotide sequence: TGTGCCAGCAGTACACCCGGGACAGGGCATGAGCAGTACTTC.